What follows are 17 T cell receptor beta chains derived from one specimen sequenced in a study of T and B cells in COVID-19 patients. TRB was amplified from around 250-460 ng of blood genomic DNA. TRB rearrangements were amplified by multiplex PCR with BIOMED2 TRB-A/B primers. TCRdb re-called the multiplex PCR reads with MiXCR, one entry per CDR3 protein. The repertoire holds more than 13,000 distinct CDR3 sequences, with 29% as singletons. The sequencing sample was made of blood. Every receptor here comes from a human donor who had recovered from COVID-19.

This clonotype counts as medium-sized. The chain couples TRBV19 to TRBJ2-7; D is uncertain. The CDR3 extends over 11 amino acids. The V gene lost 6 bases and the J gene lost 3 bases, with 6 bases spanning the gap. The germline CDR1 and CDR2 sequences are LNHDA and SQIVND (reference sequence). The CDR3 loop reads CASRGNYEQYF. The CDR3 DNA reads as TGTGCCAGTAGGGGGAACTACGAGCAGTACTTC.

This clonotype has just a few counts. This chain uses TRBV27 with TRBJ1-1; D is uncertain. Germline CDR1 is MNHEY and CDR2 is SMNVEV (reference sequence). The CDR3 is 15 residues long. Trimming pared 0 bases from V and 0 bases from J, leaving 8 bases between. The DNA for the CDR3 is TGTGCCAGCAGTTTATCGTCGGGCCTGAACACTGAAGCTTTCTTT. Translated: CASSLSSGLNTEAFF.

For this clonotype: Since a much larger clone is just one base distant, this may be a read error. This chain connects TRBV6-5 to TRBJ2-2; D is ambiguous. V was shortened by 6 bases and J by 3 bases, with 8 bases between the two germline ends. The CDR3 consists of 13 residues. Germline V CDR1 and CDR2: MNHEY, SVGAGI. CDR3: CASRPPYTGELFF. In DNA, the CDR3 is TGTGCCAGCAGGCCACCTTACACCGGGGAGCTGTTTTTT.

This clonotype has ten or more counts. The V call is TRBV30, the J call TRBJ1-2; D is uncertain. This CDR3 has 13 residues. V lost 4 bases to trimming and J lost 7 bases, with 16 bases between them. CDR1 GTSNPN and CDR2 SVGIG come from the germline V gene (reference sequence). The CDR3, as DNA: TGTGCCTGGATCTCCGGCAGAGCAGGTGGCTACACCTTC. Amino acids: CAWISGRAGGYTF.

In its sample, this clonotype was seen a few times. This chain joins TRBV27 and TRBJ1-1; D is possibly TRBD1 (5 bases). V was clipped by 5 bases and J by 8 bases, with 12 bases between them. Per the germline V gene, CDR1 is MNHEY and CDR2 is SMNVEV (reference sequence). This CDR3 is 12 amino acids long. DNA of the CDR3: TGTGCCAGCAGTCCTCCAGGGATGGAAGCTTTCTTT. It translates to CASSPPGMEAFF.

Judged by abundance, this clonotype is medium-sized (0.01 to 0.1%). The V and J genes are TRBV6-1 and TRBJ2-2; D gene ambiguous. The CDR3 contains 12 residues. The germline V gene has CDR1 MNHNS and CDR2 SASEGT. V gave up 3 bases and J gave up 5 bases, with 4 bases separating them. The CDR3 loop is CASSEGTGELFF. The CDR3 bases are TGTGCCAGCAGTGAGGGAACCGGGGAGCTGTTTTTT.

This clonotype is judged medium-sized. The chain combines TRBV29-1 with TRBJ2-5; 10 bases fit TRBD1. Germline V gives CDR1 SQVTM, CDR2 ANQGSEA. CDR3 length equals 13 residues. J was trimmed by 5 bases and V by 6 bases; bases with no gene match: 6. The CDR3 DNA reads as TGCAGCGTAAGACAGGGGGCAATCGAGACCCAGTACTTC. Its translation is CSVRQGAIETQYF.

The gene calls are TRBV7-9 and TRBJ2-3, with D tentatively TRBD2 (5 bases). The CDR3 runs to 16 residues. Germline V CDR1 and CDR2: SEHNR, FQNEAQ (reference sequence). V shed 5 bases and J shed 2 bases, with 17 bases lying between them. The chain's CDR3 is CASSPYSSDFTDTQYF. CDR3 sequence (DNA): TGTGCCAGCAGCCCATATTCGTCGGACTTCACAGATACGCAGTATTTT.

This clonotype has only a few counts. The rearrangement uses TRBV27 and TRBJ1-5; D possibly corresponds to TRBD1 (6 bases). V was clipped by 3 bases and J by 6 bases, with 12 bases between them. Per the germline V gene, CDR1 is MNHEY and CDR2 is SMNVEV (reference sequence). The CDR3 is 14 residues long. Here the CDR3 reads CASSLYRVAQPQHF. CDR3 sequence (DNA): TGTGCCAGCAGTTTGTACAGGGTGGCTCAGCCCCAGCATTTT.

The rearrangement links TRBV18 to TRBJ2-7, with TRBD1 identical over 10 bases. Germline V gene lookup returns CDR1 KGHSH and CDR2 LQKENI. The CDR3 loop spans 14 amino acids. Trimming removed 3 bases from V and 5 bases from J; junction bases left unmatched: 4. CDR3 region: CASSPGQGTHEQYF. In DNA, the CDR3 is TGTGCCAGCTCACCGGGACAGGGGACCCACGAGCAGTACTTC.

The chain couples TRBV5-6 to TRBJ1-1; possibly TRBD1 for D (5 bases). In germline, CDR1 is SGHDT, CDR2 YYEEEE. The V end lost 0 bases, the J end lost 4 bases, and 16 bases lay between the germline ends. There are 16 residues in the CDR3. The DNA for the CDR3 is TGTGCCAGCAGCTTGGTTTTTTCAGGGAGGGGCACTGAAGCTTTCTTT. Its protein is CASSLVFSGRGTEAFF.

This clonotype was seen only a few times. V gene TRBV18 combines with J gene TRBJ2-1; 9 bases line up with TRBD1. The V gene end was trimmed by 2 bases and the J gene end by 9 bases; junction bases not matched to a gene: 5. CDR3 size: 14 residues. Per germline, CDR1 KGHSH and CDR2 LQKENI. CDR3 sequence (DNA): TGTGCCAGCTCACCATCGGGACAGGGTAGTGAGCAGTTCTTC. Protein sequence: CASSPSGQGSEQFF.

This clonotype came up once. This chain connects TRBV30 to TRBJ2-1; 9 nucleotides agree with TRBD1. J lost 7 bases, V lost 3 bases, and 10 bases had no gene match. Looked up from germline, CDR1 is GTSNPN and CDR2 is SVGIG (reference sequence). CDR3 length: 15 amino acids. The CDR3 here is CAWRGQGILRNEQFF. The CDR3 nucleotides are TGTGCCTGGAGGGGACAGGGAATTCTGCGGAATGAGCAGTTCTTC. Variable domain in full (rest from reference TRBV30 and TRBJ2-1): SQTIHQWPATLVQPVGSPLSLECTVEGTSNPNLYWYRQAAGRGLQLLFYSVGIGQISSEVPQNLSASRPQDRQFILSSKKLLLSDSGFYLCAWRGQGILRNEQFFGPGTRLTVL.

This chain joins TRBV27 and TRBJ2-7; 8 bases are a match to TRBD2. Losses at the gene ends were 5 bases for V and 5 bases for J; bases not matched to a gene: 17. Germline values: CDR1 MNHEY, CDR2 SMNVEV (reference sequence). The CDR3 has 17 residues. The DNA of the CDR3 is TGTGCCAGCAGTCCCCGGGGGGGCGGGTTTGGGATGCACGAGCAGTACTTC. Protein product: CASSPRGGGFGMHEQYF.

The chain recombines TRBV7-4 with TRBJ2-2, with TRBD2 identical over 15 bases. The germline V gene has CDR1 SGHVT and CDR2 SQSDAQ. The junction had 2 bases not matched to a gene; V was cut back by 6 bases and J by 6 bases. This CDR3 spans 15 amino acids. CDR3 DNA sequence: TGTGCCAGCAGTAGGACTAGCGGGGGGGCCGGGGAGCTGTTTTTT. This codes for CASSRTSGGAGELFF.

The chain is built from TRBV27 and TRBJ1-4; D is possibly TRBD1 (5 bases). Trimming left V 1 base short and J 7 bases short, with 13 bases between. This CDR3 has 15 amino acids. Germline CDR1 and CDR2: MNHEY and SMNVEV (reference sequence). In DNA, the CDR3 is TGTGCCAGCAGTTTATATAGGGGCGGCGGTGAAAAACTGTTTTTT. Translated, it gives CASSLYRGGGEKLFF.

This clonotype was picked up a small number of times. The chain recombines TRBV24-1 with TRBJ2-3; D is possibly TRBD2 (6 bases). The CDR3 has 16 residues. V was clipped by 2 bases and J by 0 bases, with 11 bases between them. Germline V gives CDR1 KGHDR, CDR2 SFDVKD. The CDR3 reads CATSDSSGASTDTQYF. CDR3 coding DNA: TGTGCCACCAGTGATTCATCGGGAGCCAGCACAGATACGCAGTATTTT.